These 15 T cell receptor beta chains originate from one sample sequenced in a study of blood T cell repertoires in COVID-19. The data were produced by immunoSEQ multiplex PCR, yet TCRdb's version contains in-frame clones alone and is incomplete. Of under 150,000 clones in the sample, around four fifths were seen once. The specimen was peripheral blood. These receptors all come from a man at least 80 years old with active or convalescent COVID-19.

The chain uses TRBV5-5 and TRBJ2-5; maybe TRBD2 (6 bases). The CDR3 contains 13 residues. Trimming left V 4 bases short and J 4 bases short, with 11 bases between. CDR1 and CDR2 (germline): SGHKS, YYEKEE (reference sequence). DNA for the CDR3: TGTGCCAGCAGCCGTAGCGGTCCAGAGACCCAGTACTTC. Translating it yields CASSRSGPETQYF.

The chain carries TRBV7-8 and TRBJ1-4; 8 positions agree with TRBD1. This CDR3 spans 15 amino acids. Losses at the gene ends were 3 bases for V and 8 bases for J; bases not matched to a gene: 8. CDR1 and CDR2 from the germline V gene are SGHVS and FQNEAQ. For the CDR3, the DNA is TGTGCCAGCAGCTTTGATCAGGGGGCGAACGAAAAACTGTTTTTT. Its translation is CASSFDQGANEKLFF. Drawing the rest from reference TRBV7-8 and TRBJ1-4, the complete variable domain is GAGVSQSPRYKVAKRGQDVALRCDPISGHVSLFWYQQALGQGPEFLTYFQNEAQLDKSGLPSDRFFAERPEGSVSTLKIQRTQQEDSAVYLCASSFDQGANEKLFFGSGTQLSVL.

This chain connects TRBV10-3 to TRBJ2-3; D is possibly TRBD2 (6 bases). CDR3 size: 14 residues. Trimming cost V 6 bases and J 2 bases, with 12 bases left between them. Germline CDR1 is ENHRY and CDR2 is SYGVKD. The DNA of the CDR3 is TGTGCCATCAGGGCCGGGACTTTCACAGATACGCAGTATTTT. This encodes CAIRAGTFTDTQYF.

The genes are TRBV18 and TRBJ2-3; D perhaps matches TRBD1 (5 bases). The germline V and J ends were trimmed by 1 base and 0 bases, with 11 bases remaining between them. Germline V gives CDR1 KGHSH, CDR2 LQKENI. The CDR3 contains 16 residues. The CDR3 spells CASSPQGSSSTDTQYF. In nucleotides, the CDR3 is TGTGCCAGCTCACCACAGGGGTCCTCTAGCACAGATACGCAGTATTTT.

This clone has more than one count but fewer than ten. The gene calls are TRBV4-3 and TRBJ2-7; 9 bases map to TRBD1. V was clipped by 2 bases and J by 3 bases; unmatched bases: 8. Germline V gene sequence: CDR1 LGHNA, CDR2 YSLEER. The CDR3 is 16 residues long. Here the CDR3 reads CASSQSTGGQFYEQYF. In DNA, the CDR3 is TGCGCCAGCAGCCAATCCACAGGGGGCCAATTCTACGAGCAGTACTTC.

The V and J genes are TRBV10-1 and TRBJ1-5; a weak D match, TRBD1 (6 bases). CDR3 length equals 13 residues. V was cut by 9 bases and J by 3 bases, with 12 bases left in between. Germline CDR1 WNHNN, CDR2 SYGVQD (reference sequence). CDR3 in amino acids: CARTQGNNQPQHF. CDR3 in DNA: TGCGCCAGGACACAGGGAAACAATCAGCCCCAGCATTTT.

In its sample, this clone was seen a few times. Other DNA variants within this sample encode the same CDR3. This chain links TRBV4-3 with TRBJ1-2; D is perhaps TRBD1 (5 bases). CDR1 and CDR2 (germline): LGHNA, YSLEER. Deletions cut 4 bases from V and 2 bases from J, with 8 bases between. The CDR3 extends over 13 amino acids. The CDR3 protein is CASSPGGNYGYTF. In nucleotides, the CDR3 is TGCGCCAGCAGCCCTGGGGGGAACTATGGCTACACCTTC.

The chain uses TRBV10-3 and TRBJ1-1; D is ambiguous. The CDR3 runs to 13 residues. Germline CDR1 reads ENHRY; CDR2 reads SYGVKD. V shed 8 bases and J shed 1 base, with 11 bases lying between them. CDR3 region: CAIGVGPNTEAFF. CDR3 sequence (DNA): TGTGCCATCGGAGTAGGCCCGAACACTGAAGCTTTCTTT.

The genes are TRBV4-3 and TRBJ2-7; the match to TRBD1 covers 9 bases. V was clipped by 1 base and J by 3 bases; unmatched bases: 4. The CDR3 length is 15 residues. The germline V gene encodes CDR1 LGHNA and CDR2 YSLEER. The CDR3 is CASSQAGTGNYEQYF. The CDR3 DNA reads as TGCGCCAGCAGCCAAGCCGGGACAGGGAACTACGAGCAGTACTTC.

This clone appeared many times. This sequence joins TRBV11-2 and TRBJ1-2, with no clear D. Germline CDR1 reads SGHAT; CDR2 reads FQNNGV. V was shortened by 3 bases and J by 8 bases, with 13 bases between the two germline ends. The CDR3 covers 13 residues. The CDR3 reads CASSLSRTEGYTF. CDR3 DNA: TGTGCCAGCAGCTTGAGTCGCACGGAGGGCTACACCTTC.

This chain joins TRBV3-1 (or the pseudogene TRBV3-2) and TRBJ2-3, with D maybe TRBD2 (6 bases). V lost 5 bases and J lost 1, with 10 bases in between. CDR1 and CDR2 from the germline V gene are LGHDT and YNNKEL (reference sequence). This CDR3 region has 14 residues. The CDR3 DNA sequence: TGTGCCAGCAGCTCGCGGGGTGGCACAGATACGCAGTATTTT. Its protein is CASSSRGGTDTQYF.

This chain connects TRBV7-2 to TRBJ2-3, with 11 bases that match TRBD2. CDR1 is SGHTA, CDR2 FQGNSA, per germline. The CDR3 spans 16 residues. V lost 5 bases to trimming and J lost 1 base; unmatched junction nucleotides: 5. For the CDR3, the DNA is TGTGCCAGCAGCCAGCAGACTAGCGGGGGCACAGATACGCAGTATTTT. Its protein product is CASSQQTSGGTDTQYF.

The chain carries TRBV18 and TRBJ1-3; unclear D gene. The V gene's germline CDR1 is KGHSH and CDR2 LQKENI. Trimming removed 11 bases from V and 0 bases from J, with 11 bases in between. The CDR3 is 13 residues long. The CDR3 DNA is TGTGCCGGCCGCACCGCCTCTGGAAACACCATATATTTT. It codes for CAGRTASGNTIYF.

The rearrangement joins TRBV28 to TRBJ1-1, with a tentative D call TRBD1 (6 bases). CDR3 length equals 12 residues. CDR1 is MDHEN, CDR2 SYDVKM, per germline. Trimming cost V 5 bases and J 7 bases, with 11 bases left between them. For the CDR3, the DNA is TGTGCCAGCAGTGGTACAGGGTTTGAAGCTTTCTTT. Translating it yields CASSGTGFEAFF.

The CDR3 region is CASSPRSSYEQYF. The CDR3 DNA reads as TGTGCCAGCAGCCCTAGGAGCTCCTACGAGCAGTACTTC. This chain links TRBV3-1 (or the pseudogene TRBV3-2) with TRBJ2-7, with D uncertain. The germline CDR1 and CDR2 sequences are LGHDT and YNNKEL (reference sequence). Trimming took 4 bases from V and 0 from J, leaving 7 bases between them. This CDR3 has 13 amino acids.